The present TCR beta chain was sequenced within a study of T-cell reconstitution after alpha-beta-depleted transplantation in children (dated by TCRdb to 2015 to 2016). Looking at the study overall: Using TCR repertoire profiling, the study quantitatively followed how T-cell immune reconstitution unfolded in children after TCRalphabeta/CD19-depleted allogeneic hematopoietic cell transplantation.

The library was generated by PCR. Sequencing was carried out with an Illumina HiSeq 2500. To normalize quantification of the TCRbeta repertoire, the TCR libraries were built with molecular barcoding that relied on unique molecular identifiers. Clones were called with MiXCR by TCRdb after fastp trimmed the public reads at Q25, and only in-frame beta chains were retained. Each record represents a unique CDR3 protein, reported with the most common genes and DNA among its rows. In all, the sample holds roughly 590,000 distinct CDR3 sequences, and roughly 17% of those were seen once. The ten top clones hold around 0.96% of the sample. CDR1 DFQATT and CDR2 SNEGSKA are derived from the germline V gene (reference sequence). The CDR3 numbers 19 residues from cysteine through phenylalanine. Only the CDR3 DNA stays, 57 bases, in frame from base 1. A distance of 23 bases separates the germline ends of V and J, which lose 0 bases and 0 bases respectively.

This clonotype has ten or more counts. It lacks a known antigen. Base qualities were left out, and no much larger clone turns up one base away. This sequence was found in a human donor who donated a stem cell graft to a child with acute myeloid leukemia. The sample in question was PBMCs from the stem cell graft donor, obtained from the stem cell graft. The receptor chain draws on TRBV20-1 and TRBJ1-1; the D gene is perhaps TRBD1, on 5 matching bases. The CDR3: CSARDADLVYRQMNTEAFF. The DNA sequence is as follows: TGCAGTGCTAGAGATGCCGACCTTGTATATAGACAGATGAACACTGAAGCTTTCTTT.